This T cell receptor beta chain appears in the sequencing data of a study of CD8 T cells in ankylosing spondylitis. The study's findings and limits: What seemed typical of ankylosing spondylitis blood was a TCR beta motif built from fewer than ten highly homologous variants. A subset of motif variants has previously been described in the synovial fluid and blood of reactive arthritis. Disease-linked clones bore a CD8+ phenotype and were relatively rare in peripheral blood.

Quantitative 5'-RACE with molecular barcodes was used to make the TCR beta libraries. TCRdb processed the 5' RACE reads anew with MiXCR; each CDR3 protein has one entry. The table records 650,000 to 800,000 distinct CDR3 sequences, about 20% of them present only once. Turning to this clonotype: The antigen is unknown.

The germline gives CDR1 DFQATT, CDR2 SNEGSKA (reference sequence). The junction had 5 bases not matched to a gene; V was cut back by 4 bases and J by 1 base. This CDR3 is built from 15 residues. The receptor comes from a male donor with ankylosing spondylitis. V is TRBV20-1 and J is TRBJ2-7, with 12 nucleotides matching TRBD2. The sample taken for sequencing was blood, either unsorted or a sorted T cell fraction (not recorded which). CDR3 coding DNA: TGCAGTGCTAAACCTCTAGCGGGAGGGTCCTACGAGCAGTACTTC. This sequence encodes CSAKPLAGGSYEQYF.